These T cell receptor beta chains were read from a single sample in a study of control samples from healthy donors and cancer patients. Only in-frame clones appear in the TCRdb table, and some are missing; sequencing was by immunoSEQ multiplex PCR. The sample yields 35,000 to 45,000 clones, around four fifths seen once. The sequenced material came from blood. These receptors were obtained from a man aged 55-75 years in good health. The CDR3 runs from the conserved cysteine through the conserved F or W. D genes are given only for firm matches. Clone size is given for some rows only: seen once, a few or many times, or a class if the clone is expanded.

v_call: TRBV7-2
d_call: NA
clone_size: NA
j_call: TRBJ2-1
cdr3_length: 16
cdr3_aa: CASSLGVVSSYNEQFF
cdr3_nt: TGTGCCAGCAGCTTAGGTGTAGTTTCCTCCTACAATGAGCAGTTCTTC

v_call: TRBV6-5
d_call: NA
clone_size: once
j_call: TRBJ1-1
cdr3_length: 16
cdr3_aa: CASSYLPSQRNTEAFF
cdr3_nt: TGTGCCAGCAGTTACCTTCCTTCCCAGAGGAACACTGAAGCTTTCTTT

v_call: TRBV9
d_call: NA
clone_size: NA
j_call: TRBJ1-1
cdr3_length: 15
cdr3_aa: CASSVAPGQNTEAFF
cdr3_nt: TGTGCCAGCAGCGTAGCCCCGGGACAGAACACTGAAGCTTTCTTT

v_call: TRBV6-5
d_call: TRBD1
clone_size: NA
j_call: TRBJ1-2
cdr3_length: 15
cdr3_aa: CASSTIGTALDGYTF
cdr3_nt: TGTGCCAGCAGTACGATTGGGACAGCCCTGGATGGCTACACCTTC

v_call: TRBV28
d_call: NA
clone_size: NA
j_call: TRBJ1-4
cdr3_length: 12
cdr3_aa: CASTAVDEKLFF
cdr3_nt: TGTGCCAGCACGGCGGTGGATGAAAAACTGTTTTTT

v_call: TRBV6-4
d_call: NA
clone_size: NA
j_call: TRBJ1-6
cdr3_length: 14
cdr3_aa: CASSEYDRGSPLHF
cdr3_nt: TGTGCCAGCAGTGAATACGACCGGGGGTCACCCCTCCACTTT

v_call: TRBV6-5
d_call: NA
clone_size: NA
j_call: TRBJ1-1
cdr3_length: 13
cdr3_aa: CATKGRENTEAFF
cdr3_nt: TGTGCCACGAAGGGACGGGAGAACACTGAAGCTTTCTTT

v_call: TRBV11-2
d_call: TRBD1
clone_size: NA
j_call: TRBJ1-1
cdr3_length: 16
cdr3_aa: CASSPSFRDRGTEAFF
cdr3_nt: TGTGCCAGCAGCCCTTCCTTCCGGGACAGGGGCACTGAAGCTTTCTTT

v_call: TRBV3-1/TRBV3-2
d_call: NA
clone_size: NA
j_call: TRBJ2-2
cdr3_length: 15
cdr3_aa: CASSLRGSNTGELFF
cdr3_nt: TGTGCCAGCAGCCTGCGGGGATCCAACACCGGGGAGCTGTTTTTT

v_call: TRBV2
d_call: TRBD1
clone_size: few
j_call: TRBJ1-4
cdr3_length: 14
cdr3_aa: CASRRQGGDEKLFF
cdr3_nt: TGTGCCAGCAGACGACAGGGTGGAGATGAAAAACTGTTTTTT

v_call: TRBV15
d_call: TRBD2
clone_size: NA
j_call: TRBJ2-3
cdr3_length: 16
cdr3_aa: CATSRASSGGTDTQYF
cdr3_nt: TGTGCCACCAGCAGAGCCAGTAGCGGGGGCACAGATACGCAGTATTTT

v_call: TRBV5-6
d_call: NA
clone_size: NA
j_call: TRBJ2-1
cdr3_length: 13
cdr3_aa: CASSLGSTDEQFF
cdr3_nt: TGTGCCAGCAGTCTTGGGTCTACCGATGAGCAGTTCTTC

v_call: TRBV28
d_call: NA
clone_size: NA
j_call: TRBJ1-5
cdr3_length: 17
cdr3_aa: CASSLSPNRANNQPQHF
cdr3_nt: TGTGCCAGCAGTTTATCCCCGAACCGGGCAAACAATCAGCCCCAGCATTTT

v_call: TRBV9
d_call: TRBD1
clone_size: NA
j_call: TRBJ2-3
cdr3_length: 14
cdr3_aa: CASSHTRQGHTQYF
cdr3_nt: TGTGCCAGCAGCCACACGAGACAGGGGCATACGCAGTATTTT

v_call: TRBV29-1
d_call: TRBD1
clone_size: NA
j_call: TRBJ1-1
cdr3_length: 11
cdr3_aa: CSVTGPTEAFF
cdr3_nt: TGCAGCGTGACAGGGCCCACTGAAGCTTTCTTT

v_call: TRBV24-1
d_call: NA
clone_size: NA
j_call: TRBJ2-7
cdr3_length: 15
cdr3_aa: CATSDSSTPGNEQYF
cdr3_nt: TGTGCCACCAGTGATTCGTCAACCCCAGGGAACGAGCAGTACTTC

v_call: TRBV18
d_call: TRBD1
clone_size: NA
j_call: TRBJ1-2
cdr3_length: 18
cdr3_aa: CASSPRGDSSAPNYGYTF
cdr3_nt: TGTGCCAGCTCCCCTCGAGGGGACAGCAGTGCCCCTAACTATGGCTACACCTTC

v_call: TRBV28
d_call: NA
clone_size: NA
j_call: TRBJ2-7
cdr3_length: 13
cdr3_aa: CASSPSRLGEQYF
cdr3_nt: TGTGCCAGCAGCCCGTCTCGCCTGGGCGAGCAGTACTTC

v_call: TRBV5-6
d_call: TRBD1
clone_size: NA
j_call: TRBJ1-3
cdr3_length: 15
cdr3_aa: CASSREGQAGNTIYF
cdr3_nt: TGTGCCAGCAGCCGGGAGGGACAGGCTGGAAACACCATATATTTT

v_call: TRBV11-2
d_call: TRBD1
clone_size: NA
j_call: TRBJ2-6
cdr3_length: 20
cdr3_aa: CASSLDSWGQGITGANVLTF
cdr3_nt: TGTGCCAGCAGCTTAGATAGCTGGGGACAGGGGATTACTGGGGCCAACGTCCTGACTTTC

v_call: TRBV2
d_call: NA
clone_size: few
j_call: TRBJ2-7
cdr3_length: 14
cdr3_aa: CASSEKVTPDEQYF
cdr3_nt: TGTGCCAGCAGTGAAAAGGTTACCCCCGACGAGCAGTACTTC

v_call: TRBV7-3
d_call: TRBD2
clone_size: few
j_call: TRBJ2-2
cdr3_length: 17
cdr3_aa: CASSLTLAGVRTGELFF
cdr3_nt: TGTGCCAGCAGCTTAACACTAGCGGGAGTACGGACCGGGGAGCTGTTTTTT

v_call: TRBV19
d_call: NA
clone_size: NA
j_call: TRBJ2-2
cdr3_length: 13
cdr3_aa: CASTRGPTGELFF
cdr3_nt: TGTGCCAGTACCCGCGGCCCCACCGGGGAGCTGTTTTTT